Presented here are 11 T cell receptor beta chains from one specimen sequenced in a study of blood T cell repertoires in COVID-19 (dated by TCRdb to 2018 to 2020). Libraries were built with the immunoSEQ multiplex PCR assay. TCRdb holds this immuneACCESS table with in-frame rearrangements only. Some clones are missing; in checked studies, unresolved V genes explain under half, and the rest has no known cause. The sample table lists a few hundred thousand clones, 89% of them with a count of one. The top ten clonotypes cover about 4.6% of the sample. Sequenced input: peripheral blood. The receptors come from a middle-aged woman who had recovered from COVID-19.

CDR3 DNA sequence: TGTGCCAGCAGCCAAGGAGTTGGGGAGCTGTTTTTT. Translated: CASSQGVGELFF. V and J are TRBV3-1 (or the pseudogene TRBV3-2) and TRBJ2-2; D uncertain. Germline V gives CDR1 LGHDT, CDR2 YNNKEL (reference sequence). The CDR3 is 12 residues long. Trimming left V 1 base short and J 8 bases short, with 5 bases between.

The CDR3, as DNA: TGTGCCAGCAGCTTAGTCGTTTCGGACACCGGGGAGCTGTTTTTT. Amino acids: CASSLVVSDTGELFF. The gene calls are TRBV7-8 and TRBJ2-2; no clear D gene. CDR1 is SGHVS, CDR2 FQNEAQ, per germline. The CDR3 loop spans 15 amino acids. The ends were cut back, 1 base at V and 3 bases at J, with 9 bases in the middle.

The V call is TRBV19, the J call TRBJ2-1; 11 nucleotides line up with TRBD1. Germline CDR1 and CDR2: LNHDA and SQIVND (reference sequence). Trimming took 5 bases from V and 7 from J; bases not matched to a gene: 4. CDR3 length: 14 amino acids. The CDR3, as DNA: TGTGCCAGTAGTTCGGGACAGGGGGTAAATGAGCAGTTCTTC. Translation gives CASSSGQGVNEQFF.

The gene calls are TRBV18 and TRBJ2-1, with D maybe TRBD2 (5 bases). The V gene's germline CDR1 is KGHSH and CDR2 LQKENI. The V gene lost 2 bases and the J gene lost 0 bases, with 8 bases spanning the gap. This CDR3 contains 15 residues. CDR3 loop: CASSPVGNSYNEQFF. DNA of the CDR3: TGTGCCAGCTCACCAGTCGGGAACTCCTACAATGAGCAGTTCTTC.

This clone was recorded a few times. The chain has TRBV5-1 and TRBJ2-1; TRBD2 matches 9 bases. Germline lookup yields CDR1 SGHRS and CDR2 YFSETQ. V was clipped by 6 bases and J by 5 bases; unmatched bases: 9. The CDR3 length is 15 residues. The CDR3 DNA reads TGCGCCAGCACGCTAACCGGGACTAGCAACAATGAGCAGTTCTTC. Translating it yields CASTLTGTSNNEQFF.

This chain uses TRBV5-1 with TRBJ1-2; a possible D gene is TRBD1 (6 bases). The CDR3 has 14 residues. Germline V lookup: CDR1 SGHRS, CDR2 YFSETQ. V lost 0 bases, J lost 5 bases, and 11 bases lay in between. DNA of the CDR3: TGCGCCAGCAGCTTGGATCCAGGGGTATATGGCTACACCTTC. Its protein product is CASSLDPGVYGYTF.

The gene calls are TRBV7-9 and TRBJ1-2; possible D gene TRBD1, 6 bases. There are 16 residues in the CDR3. Per germline, CDR1 SEHNR and CDR2 FQNEAQ (reference sequence). Trimming pared 2 bases from V and 4 bases from J, leaving 17 bases between. CDR3 nucleotides: TGTGCCAGCAGCTTATTTCACAGGGCCGCATTCTATGGCTACACCTTC. Translation: CASSLFHRAAFYGYTF.

This clone was found once. J is TRBJ1-1 and V is TRBV6-5; D not resolved. The CDR3 consists of 10 residues. CDR1 and CDR2 from the germline V gene are MNHEY and SVGAGI. V was clipped by 10 bases and J by 5 bases, with 8 bases between them. CDR3 in DNA: TGTGCCACCGGGGAAACTGAAGCTTTCTTT. Protein product: CATGETEAFF.

The rearrangement uses TRBV4-1 and TRBJ1-2, with D perhaps matching TRBD1 (5 bases). The V end lost 2 bases, the J end lost 5 bases, and 18 bases lay between the germline ends. CDR3 size: 16 residues. Germline values: CDR1 MGHRA, CDR2 YSYEKL. CDR3 nucleotide sequence: TGCGCCAGCAGCCAAATCGGGACTGGGAGAGAGTATGGCTACACCTTC. It is translated as CASSQIGTGREYGYTF.

CDR3 residues: CASSLSGTGGFGYTF. CDR3 DNA: TGTGCCAGCAGCCTATCCGGGACAGGGGGTTTTGGCTACACCTTC. This chain links TRBV14 with TRBJ1-2, with 11 bases identical to TRBD1. The CDR3 is made up of 15 amino acids. Germline CDR1 and CDR2: SGHDN and FVKESK. J gave up 7 bases and V 4 bases, and 8 bases lay outside the gene matches.

The chain is built from TRBV7-2 and TRBJ2-7, with 8 bases aligning to TRBD1. CDR1 is SGHTA, CDR2 FQGNSA, per germline. The CDR3 runs to 14 residues. The CDR3 sequence: CASSLGDRSPATDV. CDR3 bases: TGTGCCAGCAGCTTAGGGGACAGGTCCCCGGCTACGGACGTC.